This entry lists 26 T cell receptor beta chains sequenced from one sample in a study of cytomegalovirus exposure and HLA in healthy donors. Both 60 Vbeta primers and 13 Jbeta primers went into the PCR. Sequencing was performed with immunoSEQ multiplex PCR; in TCRdb, only in-frame clones are kept and a portion is missing. The sample lists about 92,000 clones; roughly 70% were seen once. Sequenced sample: PBMCs. The receptor source for this set is a woman under 30 in good health and CMV-seropositive.

This clone was seen a few times. The chain couples TRBV13 to TRBJ2-1; 10 bases align to TRBD2. J was trimmed by 3 bases and V by 2 bases; bases with no gene match: 1. CDR3 size: 15 residues. Germline values: CDR1 PRHDT, CDR2 FYEKMQ (reference sequence). This CDR3 is CASSLLAGDYNEQFF. Written as DNA, the CDR3 is TGTGCCAGCAGCTTACTAGCGGGAGACTACAATGAGCAGTTCTTC.

This clone was counted between two and nine times. The chain recombines TRBV11-2 with TRBJ2-7; maybe TRBD2 (6 bases). Germline CDR1 reads SGHAT; CDR2 reads FQNNGV. The CDR3 length is 14 residues. Between the trimmed V and J ends, which lost 1 base and 5 bases, there was a span of 12 bases. The CDR3 DNA is TGTGCCAGCAGCTTAGGGCGGGGTAGCGACGAGCAGTACTTC. This encodes CASSLGRGSDEQYF.

CDR3 sequence (DNA): TGTGCCTGGAGTCCGGGACTAGCGGGAGTAACCGAGCAGTTCTTC. Residues: CAWSPGLAGVTEQFF. The chain joins TRBV30 to TRBJ2-1; 14 bases line up with TRBD2. The CDR3 loop spans 15 amino acids. Germline CDR1 and CDR2: GTSNPN and SVGIG (reference sequence). The junction had 7 bases not matched to a gene; V was cut back by 2 bases and J by 10 bases.

The rearrangement uses TRBV5-5 and TRBJ2-6; TRBD2 might be the D (6 bases). This CDR3 is built from 18 residues. Trimming pared 6 bases from V and 0 bases from J, leaving 19 bases between. Germline values: CDR1 SGHKS, CDR2 YYEKEE (reference sequence). The CDR3 nucleotides are TGTGCCAGCACCCTTGGGGGGACGGGCCGCTCTGGGGCCAACGTCCTGACTTTC. This codes for CASTLGGTGRSGANVLTF.

The chain joins TRBV27 to TRBJ1-4; D not resolved. The CDR3 spans 15 residues. Per germline, CDR1 MNHEY and CDR2 SMNVEV (reference sequence). V lost 5 bases to trimming and J lost 8 bases, with 18 bases between them. Here the CDR3 reads CASSERTAPGEKLFF. CDR3 in DNA: TGTGCCAGCAGTGAGCGGACGGCCCCGGGGGAAAAACTGTTTTTT.

The V and J genes are TRBV29-1 and TRBJ1-2; TRBD1 matches 11 bases. V was pared by 6 bases and J by 7 bases, with 7 bases of the junction left unmatched. The CDR3 loop spans 13 amino acids. Germline values: CDR1 SQVTM, CDR2 ANQGSEA. The CDR3 sequence is CSVPRDRGGGYTF. CDR3 bases: TGCAGCGTCCCCCGGGACAGGGGGGGTGGCTACACCTTC. The full variable domain, rest sourced from reference TRBV29-1 and TRBJ1-2, is SAVISQKPSRDICQRGTSLTIQCQVDSQVTMMFWYRQQPGQSLTLIATANQGSEATYESGFVIDKFPISRPNLTFSTLTVSNMSPEDSSIYLCSVPRDRGGGYTFGSGTRLTVV.

This chain links TRBV2 with TRBJ2-1; 12 nucleotides align to TRBD2. Germline V lookup: CDR1 SNHLY, CDR2 FYNNEI. After removal of 4 bases from V and 6 bases from J, the junction contained 7 bases not matched to a gene. CDR3 size: 16 residues. The CDR3 region is CASSGLAGAGVNEQFF. CDR3 DNA sequence: TGTGCCAGCAGTGGACTAGCGGGGGCCGGGGTCAATGAGCAGTTCTTC.

The V call is TRBV5-4, the J call TRBJ2-1; D possibly corresponds to TRBD2 (7 bases). The germline V gene has CDR1 SGHNT and CDR2 YYREEE (reference sequence). CDR3 length: 17 residues. V lost 0 bases to trimming and J lost 6 bases, with 19 bases between them. The CDR3, as DNA: TGTGCCAGCAGCTTGGCCCCCCCGACTAGCAGGGGCAATGAGCAGTTCTTC. Amino acids: CASSLAPPTSRGNEQFF.

The V call is TRBV4-1, the J call TRBJ1-4; D might be TRBD1 (6 bases). Germline lookup yields CDR1 MGHRA and CDR2 YSYEKL. Trimming left V 2 bases short and J 0 bases short, with 19 bases between. This CDR3 has 19 amino acids. The CDR3 nucleotides read TGCGCCAGCAGCCAAAGCTCCCGGGACACCTCTGCAACTAATGAAAAACTGTTTTTT. Its protein product is CASSQSSRDTSATNEKLFF.

The chain has TRBV29-1 and TRBJ2-1; D may be TRBD2 (5 bases). The length of the CDR3 is 14 residues. The ends were cut back, 6 bases at V and 10 bases at J, with 22 bases in the middle. Germline V gene sequence: CDR1 SQVTM, CDR2 ANQGSEA. Here the CDR3 DNA reads TGCAGCGTCGCCGGGATCTCGGGATTCGGGGAGCAGTTCTTC. Residues: CSVAGISGFGEQFF.

The chain combines TRBV7-2 with TRBJ1-2, with D possibly being TRBD1 (5 bases). Per the germline V gene, CDR1 is SGHTA and CDR2 is FQGNSA. Deletions cut 4 bases from V and 5 bases from J, with 14 bases between. The CDR3 contains 14 residues. The CDR3 DNA is TGTGCCAGCAGCTCGGGGACGGGAGGGTATGGCTACACCTTC. This codes for CASSSGTGGYGYTF.

The chain is built from TRBV7-9 and TRBJ1-2, with 10 positions matching TRBD1. The CDR3 contains 15 residues. With V trimmed by 3 bases and J by 3 bases, 4 bases remained unmatched. The germline V gene encodes CDR1 SEHNR and CDR2 FQNEAQ (reference sequence). CDR3 region: CASSFTGTGDYGYTF. The CDR3 region has the DNA TGTGCCAGCAGCTTCACCGGGACAGGGGACTATGGCTACACCTTC.

J is TRBJ2-3 and V is TRBV18; the D gene is possibly TRBD1 (5 bases). CDR1 and CDR2 from the germline V gene are KGHSH and LQKENI. V lost 0 bases and J 0 bases, leaving 10 bases between the germline ends. The CDR3 length is 16 residues. The CDR3 reads CASSPPAGLSTDTQYF. The CDR3 DNA follows: TGTGCCAGCTCACCACCGGCAGGGCTTAGCACAGATACGCAGTATTTT.

In nucleotides, the CDR3 is TGTGCCAGCGGACGGGGATCTGGAAACACCATATATTTT. Translating gives CASGRGSGNTIYF. This chain connects TRBV27 to TRBJ1-3; D remains ambiguous. V was clipped by 8 bases and J by 1 base, with 9 bases between them. Germline V CDR1 and CDR2: MNHEY, SMNVEV (reference sequence). There are 13 residues in the CDR3.

This clone was observed a few times. The V and J genes are TRBV16 and TRBJ2-5; TRBD1 is a possible D gene (5 bases). V was clipped by 0 bases and J by 5 bases, with 13 bases between them. This CDR3 has 15 amino acids. Germline V gives CDR1 KGHSY, CDR2 FQNENV. The CDR3 DNA is TGTGCCAGCAGCCAATCGGGCAGGGCCATGGAGACCCAGTACTTC. Encoded protein: CASSQSGRAMETQYF.

The V call is TRBV5-1, the J call TRBJ1-2; D possibly corresponds to TRBD1 (5 bases). CDR1 is SGHRS, CDR2 YFSETQ, per germline. There are 19 residues in the CDR3. Trimming shortened V by 2 bases and J by 0 bases, and 23 bases separated the two germline ends. CDR3 DNA: TGCGCCAGCAGCTTCCGGCAGGGTTGGGAAGGAAGGACTAACTATGGCTACACCTTC. Translated: CASSFRQGWEGRTNYGYTF.

The J gene is TRBJ2-1, the V gene TRBV10-3; 10 bases agree with TRBD2. The CDR3 runs 15 residues. The germline gives CDR1 ENHRY, CDR2 SYGVKD. The ends lost 2 bases at V and 7 bases at J; junction bases unmatched: 5. The CDR3 protein is CAISEPAGGFNEQFF. CDR3 DNA: TGTGCCATCAGTGAGCCAGCGGGAGGGTTTAATGAGCAGTTCTTC.

The rearrangement links TRBV10-3 to TRBJ2-1; D is unclear. Per germline, CDR1 ENHRY and CDR2 SYGVKD. V lost 0 bases, J lost 0 bases, and 12 bases lay in between. The CDR3 runs to 17 residues. Here the CDR3 DNA reads TGTGCCATCAGTGAGTCGCTCGCAGCGAGCTCCTACAATGAGCAGTTCTTC. It specifies CAISESLAASSYNEQFF.

Here the CDR3 reads CASSLHLEQYF. CDR3 sequence (DNA): TGTGCCAGCAGCCTACACTTGGAGCAGTACTTC. This chain links TRBV5-6 with TRBJ2-5; D is undetermined. The V gene's germline CDR1 is SGHDT and CDR2 YYEEEE. V lost 4 bases and J 11 bases, leaving 12 bases between the germline ends. This CDR3 comprises 11 residues.

The rearrangement uses TRBV25-1 and TRBJ2-5; 11 bases agree with TRBD2. Trimming at V came to 5 bases and at J to 5 bases, leaving 13 bases not matched to a gene. The CDR3 is 17 residues long. The germline V gene has CDR1 MGHDK and CDR2 SYGVNS. DNA of the CDR3: TGTGCCAGCAGTCCGACCCGGCTAGCGGGGGGTGGGGAGACCCAGTACTTC. Encoded protein: CASSPTRLAGGGETQYF.

The chain employs TRBV7-6 and TRBJ1-6; D unresolved. V lost 1 base and J lost 7, with 14 bases in between. CDR1 is SGHVS, CDR2 FNYEAQ, per germline. This CDR3 region has 16 residues. In nucleotides, the CDR3 is TGTGCCAGCAGCTTAGGTCGGTTTGGAGAAAATTCACCCCTCCACTTT. This encodes CASSLGRFGENSPLHF.

J is TRBJ2-7 and V is TRBV25-1, with 7 bases matching TRBD1. V trimming: 4 bases; J trimming: 2 bases; junction bases outside the gene matches: 2. Germline CDR1 MGHDK, CDR2 SYGVNS. This CDR3 has 13 amino acids. The CDR3 spells CASSVTGTYEQYF. The CDR3 nucleotides are TGTGCCAGCAGTGTGACAGGGACCTACGAGCAGTACTTC.

V usage is TRBV19 and J usage is TRBJ1-6; maybe TRBD1 (5 bases). CDR3 length equals 15 residues. The germline gives CDR1 LNHDA, CDR2 SQIVND (reference sequence). The V end was cut by 4 bases, the J end by 10 bases, with 17 bases between. The CDR3 reads CASSNLGGLGSPLHF. For the CDR3, the DNA is TGTGCCAGTAGTAATCTGGGGGGTTTGGGGTCACCCCTCCACTTT.

The chain couples TRBV7-9 to TRBJ1-2; 9 bases are shared with TRBD1. The CDR3 spans 17 residues. V shed 2 bases and J 3 bases; nucleotides not matched to a gene: 10. CDR1 is SEHNR, CDR2 FQNEAQ, per germline (reference sequence). The CDR3 sequence: CASSLSLTGGLDYGYTF. The CDR3 DNA reads as TGTGCCAGCAGCTTATCCCTGACAGGGGGTTTGGACTATGGCTACACCTTC.

The sample holds a few counts of this clone. The CDR3, as DNA: TGTGCCAGCAGCTTGACAGGGTTGTGGGGGGAGCCCCAGCATTTT. This codes for CASSLTGLWGEPQHF. The chain recombines TRBV7-2 with TRBJ1-5; 7 positions agree with TRBD1. CDR1 is SGHTA and CDR2 is FQGNSA in the germline V gene. V lost 3 bases, J lost 8 bases, and 10 bases stayed unmatched. This CDR3 has 15 amino acids.

This clone was observed a few times. This chain connects TRBV7-9 to TRBJ1-1; weak D call: TRBD1 (6 bases). Looked up from germline, CDR1 is SEHNR and CDR2 is FQNEAQ (reference sequence). Trimming left V 4 bases short and J 5 bases short, with 17 bases between. This CDR3 has 15 residues. This chain's CDR3 is CASSSSGVGDTEAFF. CDR3 nucleotide sequence: TGTGCCAGCAGCTCATCAGGGGTTGGGGATACTGAAGCTTTCTTT.